A selection of T cell receptor beta chains follows, all from one sample in a study of blood T cell repertoires in COVID-19. Method: immunoSEQ multiplex PCR; TCRdb's copy keeps in-frame clones and lacks some. The sample gives tens of thousands of clones, approximately 85% of which show up once; 44% is in the top ten. Input material: peripheral blood. These receptor sequences come from a man in his sixties with active or convalescent COVID-19. Both conserved end residues are part of each CDR3. D genes are given only for firm matches. Some rows have no size entry. The others give once, few or many, or a class for an expanded clone.

size | D | J | V | CDR3 | DNA
NA | NA | TRBJ1-1 | TRBV6-5 | CASNRGIMNTEAFF | TGTGCCAGCAATAGGGGGATCATGAACACTGAAGCTTTCTTT
NA | TRBD2 | TRBJ2-1 | TRBV5-4 | CASSKPTSGGEQFF | TGTGCCAGCAGCAAACCAACTAGCGGGGGTGAGCAGTTCTTC
NA | NA | TRBJ1-1 | TRBV7-8 | CASSLAPGVSTEAFF | TGTGCCAGCAGCTTAGCTCCGGGGGTTAGCACTGAAGCTTTCTTT
NA | NA | TRBJ2-2 | TRBV4-1 | CASSQDRVTGELFF | TGCGCCAGCAGCCAAGATCGGGTAACCGGGGAGCTGTTTTTT
NA | TRBD2 | TRBJ2-3 | TRBV19 | CASSIGRGSRADTQYF | TGTGCCAGTAGTATCGGGCGCGGGAGTAGAGCAGATACGCAGTATTTT
NA | NA | TRBJ1-1 | TRBV29-1 | CSVERGTNTEAFF | TGCAGCGTTGAACGGGGAACCAACACTGAAGCTTTCTTT
NA | TRBD1 | TRBJ1-1 | TRBV5-8 | CASSWMDRAAEAFF | TGTGCCAGCAGCTGGATGGACAGGGCCGCTGAAGCTTTCTTT
NA | NA | TRBJ1-6 | TRBV28 | CASIAGSSYNSPLHF | TGTGCCAGCATCGCCGGGAGCTCCTATAATTCACCCCTCCACTTT
NA | NA | TRBJ1-6 | TRBV10-3 | CAISDALGRGNSPLHF | TGTGCCATCAGTGATGCCCTAGGCCGAGGAAATTCACCCCTCCACTTT
NA | NA | TRBJ2-3 | TRBV14 | CASSPAGVRDTQYF | TGTGCCAGCAGCCCCGCCGGGGTAAGAGATACGCAGTATTTT
NA | NA | TRBJ2-5 | TRBV3-1/TRBV3-2 | CASSQGEETQYF | TGTGCCAGCAGCCAAGGAGAAGAGACCCAGTACTTC
NA | TRBD2 | TRBJ2-1 | TRBV19 | CASSIRGAGGPGEQFF | TGTGCCAGTAGTATACGGGGAGCGGGAGGGCCAGGGGAGCAGTTCTTC
few | TRBD1 | TRBJ2-1 | TRBV30 | CAWSYGQGYNEQFF | TGTGCCTGGAGTTATGGACAGGGATACAATGAGCAGTTCTTC
NA | NA | TRBJ2-1 | TRBV21-1 | CASSAWDTSTGEQFF | TGTGCCAGCAGCGCCTGGGACACGTCCACAGGTGAGCAGTTCTTC
NA | TRBD1 | TRBJ1-5 | TRBV5-1 | CASSSTGGNNQPQHF | TGCGCCAGCAGCTCCACAGGGGGTAACAATCAGCCCCAGCATTTT
few | NA | TRBJ1-5 | TRBV2 | CASSVQGISNQPQHF | TGTGCCAGCAGTGTACAGGGAATTAGCAATCAGCCCCAGCATTTT
NA | TRBD2 | TRBJ2-1 | TRBV5-1 | CASRPTSGVNEQFF | TGCGCCAGCAGACCTACTAGCGGGGTAAATGAGCAGTTCTTC
NA | NA | TRBJ1-1 | TRBV6-5 | CASSYSRRGSEAFF | TGTGCCAGCAGTTACTCGCGGCGGGGGTCAGAAGCTTTCTTT
NA | NA | TRBJ2-3 | TRBV7-8 | CASSLGRKSDTQYF | TGTGCCAGCAGCTTAGGGAGGAAGTCAGATACGCAGTATTTT
NA | TRBD1 | TRBJ1-2 | TRBV5-4 | CASSFQGGNGYTF | TGTGCCAGCAGCTTCCAGGGGGGAAATGGCTACACCTTC
NA | TRBD1 | TRBJ1-1 | TRBV18 | CASSPDGTAEAFF | TGTGCCAGCTCACCGGATGGGACAGCTGAAGCTTTCTTT
NA | NA | TRBJ1-1 | TRBV18 | CAAGRREGGTEAFF | TGTGCCGCCGGCAGGAGGGAGGGTGGCACTGAAGCTTTCTTT
few | TRBD1 | TRBJ1-1 | TRBV5-1 | CASSLGGTGGMNTEAFF | TGCGCCAGCAGCTTGGGTGGGACAGGGGGGATGAACACTGAAGCTTTCTTT
NA | NA | TRBJ1-2 | TRBV9 | CASSQNNYGYTF | TGTGCCAGCAGCCAGAATAACTATGGCTACACCTTC
NA | TRBD2 | TRBJ2-5 | TRBV6-5 | CASSFLSGGAGETQYF | TGTGCCAGCAGTTTCCTATCCGGGGGGGCCGGGGAGACCCAGTACTTC
NA | NA | TRBJ1-2 | TRBV4-1 | CASSPSQRVGYTF | TGCGCCAGCAGCCCTTCGCAGAGGGTCGGCTACACCTTC
NA | NA | TRBJ1-2 | TRBV28 | CASSLDRPYGYTF | TGTGCCAGCAGCCTTGACAGACCTTATGGCTACACCTTC
NA | TRBD2 | TRBJ2-1 | TRBV18 | CASSPSVVAGWNEQFF | TGTGCCAGCTCACCTTCGGTCGTAGCGGGGTGGAATGAGCAGTTCTTC
NA | NA | TRBJ1-3 | TRBV19 | CASSMGRRNTIYF | TGTGCCAGTAGTATGGGCAGGAGAAACACCATATATTTT